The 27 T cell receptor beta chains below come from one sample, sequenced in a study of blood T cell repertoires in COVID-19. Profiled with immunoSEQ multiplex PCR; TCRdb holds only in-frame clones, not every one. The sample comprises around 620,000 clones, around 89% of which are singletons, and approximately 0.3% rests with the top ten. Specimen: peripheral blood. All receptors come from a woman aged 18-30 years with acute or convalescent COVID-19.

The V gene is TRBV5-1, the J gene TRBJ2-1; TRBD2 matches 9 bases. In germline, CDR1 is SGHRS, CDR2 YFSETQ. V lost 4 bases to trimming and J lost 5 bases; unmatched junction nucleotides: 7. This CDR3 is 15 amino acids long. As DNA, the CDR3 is TGCGCCAGCAGCCGAGCTAGCGGGGAAAACAATGAGCAGTTCTTC. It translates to CASSRASGENNEQFF. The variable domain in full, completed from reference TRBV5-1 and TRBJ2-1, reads KAGVTQTPRYLIKTRGQQVTLSCSPISGHRSVSWYQQTPGQGLQFLFEYFSETQRNKGNFPGRFSGRQFSNSRSEMNVSTLELGDSALYLCASSRASGENNEQFFGPGTRLTVL.

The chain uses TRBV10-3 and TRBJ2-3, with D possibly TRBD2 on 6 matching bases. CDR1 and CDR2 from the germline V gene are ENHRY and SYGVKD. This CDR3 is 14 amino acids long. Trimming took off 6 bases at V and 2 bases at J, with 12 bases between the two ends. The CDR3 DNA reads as TGTGCCATCAGGAGCGAGCGGGTCACAGATACGCAGTATTTT. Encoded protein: CAIRSERVTDTQYF.

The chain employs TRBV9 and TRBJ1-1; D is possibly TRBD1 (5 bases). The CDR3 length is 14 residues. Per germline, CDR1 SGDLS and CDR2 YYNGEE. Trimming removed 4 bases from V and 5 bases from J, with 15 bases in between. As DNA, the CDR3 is TGTGCCAGCAGCCCCACTTGGGGGGGGACTGAAGCTTTCTTT. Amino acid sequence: CASSPTWGGTEAFF.

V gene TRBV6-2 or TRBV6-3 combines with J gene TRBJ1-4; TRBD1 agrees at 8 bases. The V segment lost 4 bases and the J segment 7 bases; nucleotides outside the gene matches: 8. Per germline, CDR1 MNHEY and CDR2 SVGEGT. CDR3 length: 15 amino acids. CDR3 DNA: TGTGCCAGCAGTTTCCAAAGGGACAGGATTGAAAAACTGTTTTTT. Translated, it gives CASSFQRDRIEKLFF.

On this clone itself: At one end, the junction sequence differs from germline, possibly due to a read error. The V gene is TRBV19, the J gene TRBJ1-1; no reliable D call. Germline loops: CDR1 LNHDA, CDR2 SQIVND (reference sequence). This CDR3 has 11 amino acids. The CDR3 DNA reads TGTGCCAGTAGGAGCTTTACTGTAGCTTTCTTT. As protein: CASRSFTVAFF.

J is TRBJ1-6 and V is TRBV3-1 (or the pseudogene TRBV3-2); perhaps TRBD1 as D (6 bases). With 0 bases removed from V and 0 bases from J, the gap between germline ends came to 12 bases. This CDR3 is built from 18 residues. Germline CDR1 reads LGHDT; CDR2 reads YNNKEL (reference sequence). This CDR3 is CASSQDRGASSYNSPLHF. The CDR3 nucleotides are TGTGCCAGCAGCCAAGATCGGGGGGCGAGCTCCTATAATTCACCCCTCCACTTT.

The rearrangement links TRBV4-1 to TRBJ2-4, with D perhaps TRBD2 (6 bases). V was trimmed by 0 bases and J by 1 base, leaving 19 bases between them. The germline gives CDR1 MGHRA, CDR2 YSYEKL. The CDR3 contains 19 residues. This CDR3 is CASSQDRGGGLMAKNIQYF. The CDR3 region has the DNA TGCGCCAGCAGCCAAGATCGGGGAGGAGGGTTAATGGCCAAAAACATTCAGTACTTC.

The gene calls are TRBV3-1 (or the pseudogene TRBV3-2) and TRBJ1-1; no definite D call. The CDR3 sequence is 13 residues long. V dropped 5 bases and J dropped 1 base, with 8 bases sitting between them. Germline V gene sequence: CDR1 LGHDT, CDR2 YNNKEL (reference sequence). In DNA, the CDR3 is TGTGCCAGCAGCGGTGGAGGGAACACTGAAGCTTTCTTT. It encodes CASSGGGNTEAFF.

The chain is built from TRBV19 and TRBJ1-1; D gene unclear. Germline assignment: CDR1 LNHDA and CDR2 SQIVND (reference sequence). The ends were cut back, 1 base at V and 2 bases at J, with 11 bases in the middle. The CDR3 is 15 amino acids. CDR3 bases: TGTGCCAGTAGTATAGGGCCCAAGATTAACACTGAAGCTTTCTTT. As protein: CASSIGPKINTEAFF.

The CDR3 nucleotides are TGCAGCGTTGCGACAGACTATGGCTACACCTTC. Translating it yields CSVATDYGYTF. V is TRBV29-1 and J is TRBJ1-2; weak D call: TRBD1 (5 bases). Germline CDR1 reads SQVTM; CDR2 reads ANQGSEA. The CDR3 runs 11 residues. Trimming cost V 4 bases and J 3 bases, with 6 bases left between them.

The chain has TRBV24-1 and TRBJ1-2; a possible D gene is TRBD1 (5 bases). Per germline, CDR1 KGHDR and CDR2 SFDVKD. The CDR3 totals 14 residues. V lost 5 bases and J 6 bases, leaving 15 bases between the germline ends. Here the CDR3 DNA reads TGTGCCACCAGTGGTACGACAGTTTTCCATGGCTACACCTTC. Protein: CATSGTTVFHGYTF.

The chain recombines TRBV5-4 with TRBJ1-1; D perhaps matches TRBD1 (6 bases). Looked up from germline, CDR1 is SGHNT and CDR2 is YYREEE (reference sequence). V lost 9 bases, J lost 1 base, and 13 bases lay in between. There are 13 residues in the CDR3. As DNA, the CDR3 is TGTGCCACCACCGGACAGACGAACACTGAAGCTTTCTTT. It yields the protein CATTGQTNTEAFF.

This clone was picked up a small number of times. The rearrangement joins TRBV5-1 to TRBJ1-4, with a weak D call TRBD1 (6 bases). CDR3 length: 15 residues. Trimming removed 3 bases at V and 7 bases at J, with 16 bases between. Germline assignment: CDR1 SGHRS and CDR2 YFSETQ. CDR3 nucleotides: TGCGCCAGCAGCTGGACCCGGGGGGCTGGTGAAAAACTGTTTTTT. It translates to CASSWTRGAGEKLFF.

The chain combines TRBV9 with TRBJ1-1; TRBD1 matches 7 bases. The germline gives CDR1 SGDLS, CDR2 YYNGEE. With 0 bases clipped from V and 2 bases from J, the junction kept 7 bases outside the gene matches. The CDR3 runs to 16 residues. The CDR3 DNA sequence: TGTGCCAGCAGCGTAGAGGGGGCTAGGGCTAACACTGAAGCTTTCTTT. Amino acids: CASSVEGARANTEAFF.

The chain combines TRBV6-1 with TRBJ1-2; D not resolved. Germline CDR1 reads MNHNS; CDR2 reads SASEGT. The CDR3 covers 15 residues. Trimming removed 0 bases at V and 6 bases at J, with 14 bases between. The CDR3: CASSEAREGWNGYTF. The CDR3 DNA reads TGTGCCAGCAGTGAAGCGCGTGAGGGTTGGAATGGCTACACCTTC.

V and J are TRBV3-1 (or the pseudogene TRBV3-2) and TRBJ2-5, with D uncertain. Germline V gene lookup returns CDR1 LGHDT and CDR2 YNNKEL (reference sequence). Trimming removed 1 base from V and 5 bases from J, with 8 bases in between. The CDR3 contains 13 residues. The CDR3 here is CASSQGQAETQYF. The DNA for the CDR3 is TGTGCCAGCAGCCAAGGGCAGGCGGAGACCCAGTACTTC.

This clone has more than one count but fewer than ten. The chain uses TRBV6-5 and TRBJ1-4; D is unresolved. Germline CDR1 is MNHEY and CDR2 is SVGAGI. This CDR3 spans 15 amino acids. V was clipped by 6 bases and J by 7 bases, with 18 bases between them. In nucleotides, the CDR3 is TGTGCCAGCAGCTCCACGGGGTTATCGGGTGAAAAACTGTTTTTT. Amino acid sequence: CASSSTGLSGEKLFF.

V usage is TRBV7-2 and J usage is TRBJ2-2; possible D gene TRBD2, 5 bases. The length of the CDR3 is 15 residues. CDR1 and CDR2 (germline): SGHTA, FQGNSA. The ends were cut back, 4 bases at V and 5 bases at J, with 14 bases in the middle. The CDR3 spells CASSSGLGKTGELFF. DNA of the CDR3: TGTGCCAGCAGCTCTGGACTGGGCAAAACCGGGGAGCTGTTTTTT.

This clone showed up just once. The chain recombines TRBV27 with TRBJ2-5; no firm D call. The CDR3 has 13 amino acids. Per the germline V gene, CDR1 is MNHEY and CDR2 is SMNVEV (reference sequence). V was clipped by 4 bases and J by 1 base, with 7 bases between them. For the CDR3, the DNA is TGTGCCAGCAGTTGGGCAGGCCAAGAGACCCAGTACTTC. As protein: CASSWAGQETQYF.

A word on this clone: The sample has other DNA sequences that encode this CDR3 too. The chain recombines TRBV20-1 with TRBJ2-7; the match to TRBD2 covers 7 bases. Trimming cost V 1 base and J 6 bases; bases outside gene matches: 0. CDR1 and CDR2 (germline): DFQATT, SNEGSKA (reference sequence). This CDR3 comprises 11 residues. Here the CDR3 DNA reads TGCAGTGCTAGAGCGGGGGGCGAGCAGTACTTC. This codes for CSARAGGEQYF.

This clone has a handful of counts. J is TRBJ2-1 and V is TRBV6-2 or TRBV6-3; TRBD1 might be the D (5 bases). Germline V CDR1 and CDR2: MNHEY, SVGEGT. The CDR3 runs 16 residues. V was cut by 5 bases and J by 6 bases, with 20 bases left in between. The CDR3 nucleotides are TGTGCCAGCAGTCACCCATGGCAGGGCACAGGCAATGAGCAGTTCTTC. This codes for CASSHPWQGTGNEQFF.

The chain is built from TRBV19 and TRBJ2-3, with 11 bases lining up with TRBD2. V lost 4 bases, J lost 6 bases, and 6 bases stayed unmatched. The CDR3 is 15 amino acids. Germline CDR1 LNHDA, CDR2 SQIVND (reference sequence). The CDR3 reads CASSNSGGAYDTQYF. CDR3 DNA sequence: TGTGCCAGTAGTAATAGCGGGGGGGCCTACGATACGCAGTATTTT.

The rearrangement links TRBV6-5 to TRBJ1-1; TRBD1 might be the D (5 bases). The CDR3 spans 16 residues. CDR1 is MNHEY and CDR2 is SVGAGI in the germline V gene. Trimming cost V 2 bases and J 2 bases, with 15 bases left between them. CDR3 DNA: TGTGCCAGCAGTTACGTGCGACAGAGATTCAACACTGAAGCTTTCTTT. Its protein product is CASSYVRQRFNTEAFF.

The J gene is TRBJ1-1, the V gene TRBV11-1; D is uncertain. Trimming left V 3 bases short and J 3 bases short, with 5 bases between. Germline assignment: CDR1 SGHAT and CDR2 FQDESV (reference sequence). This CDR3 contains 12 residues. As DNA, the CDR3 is TGTGCCAGCAGCTTGTTAGACACTGAAGCTTTCTTT. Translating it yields CASSLLDTEAFF.

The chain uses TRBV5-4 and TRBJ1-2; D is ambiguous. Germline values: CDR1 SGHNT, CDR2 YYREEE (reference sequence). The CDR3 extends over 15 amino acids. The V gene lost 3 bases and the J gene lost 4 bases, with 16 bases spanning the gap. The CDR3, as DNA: TGTGCCAGCAGCTACGACACCCAACCAGTCTATGGCTACACCTTC. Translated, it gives CASSYDTQPVYGYTF. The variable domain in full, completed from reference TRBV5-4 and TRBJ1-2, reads ETGVTQSPTHLIKTRGQQVTLRCSSQSGHNTVSWYQQALGQGPQFIFQYYREEENGRGNFPPRFSGLQFPNYSSELNVNALELDDSALYLCASSYDTQPVYGYTFGSGTRLTVV.

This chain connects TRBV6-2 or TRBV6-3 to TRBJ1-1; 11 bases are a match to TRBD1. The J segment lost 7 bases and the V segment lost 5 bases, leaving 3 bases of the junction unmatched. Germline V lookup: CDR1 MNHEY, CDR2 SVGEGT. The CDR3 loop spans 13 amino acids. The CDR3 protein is CASSRDRGIEAFF. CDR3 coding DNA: TGTGCCAGCAGTCGGGACAGGGGGATTGAAGCTTTCTTT.

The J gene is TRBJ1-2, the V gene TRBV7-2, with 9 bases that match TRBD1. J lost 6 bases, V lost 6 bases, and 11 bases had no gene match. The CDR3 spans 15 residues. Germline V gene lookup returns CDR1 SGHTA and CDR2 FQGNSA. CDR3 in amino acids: CASSSLLTGGDGYTF. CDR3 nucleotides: TGTGCCAGCAGTTCCCTATTGACAGGGGGGGATGGCTACACCTTC.